One and the same sample provided the 32 T cell receptor beta chains below, sequenced in a study of human T cells and chemical hapten exposure. TCRdb re-called the RACE reads through MiXCR, storing one row per CDR3 protein. The data contain some 380,000 distinct CDR3 sequences, more than 4.5% of them singletons. Documented time point: patch test 1, 2 weeks after DPC sensitization. Treatment reported: therapeutic diphenylcyclopropenone sensitization with weekly scalp DPC. Sequencing was performed on whole blood, taken in connection with sensitization to the hapten diphenylcyclopropenone (DPC). The source of these receptors is a woman aged 50 to 60 with alopecia areata. Some clones in this sample may be carry-over from other donors' samples.

This clonotype has at least ten counts. The rearrangement links TRBV18 to TRBJ1-3; D is uncertain. CDR1 KGHSH and CDR2 LQKENI come from the germline V gene. The CDR3 spans 17 residues. The V end lost 0 bases, the J end lost 2 bases, and 14 bases lay between the germline ends. CDR3 coding DNA: TGTGCCAGCTCACCACCAATTAACAGATCCCCTGGAAACACCATATATTTT. Its protein is CASSPPINRSPGNTIYF.

This clonotype was seen only a few times. The J gene is TRBJ2-2, the V gene TRBV12-3 or TRBV12-4, with 13 bases identical to TRBD2. V lost 0 bases and J lost 5; bases outside the gene matches: 3. CDR3 length: 17 amino acids. The CDR3 loop is CASSLAGLAGSTGELFF. CDR3 sequence (DNA): TGTGCCAGCAGTTTAGCGGGACTAGCGGGAAGTACCGGGGAGCTGTTTTTT.

This clonotype was recorded at least ten times. The CDR3 DNA reads TGCAGTGGGGAGCGGGAGGCGAACACCGGGGAGCTGTTTTTT. This encodes CSGEREANTGELFF. The V gene is TRBV20-1, the J gene TRBJ2-2, with 9 nucleotides matching TRBD2. This CDR3 is built from 14 residues. Germline V gene sequence: CDR1 DFQATT, CDR2 SNEGSKA (reference sequence). Trimming took 7 bases from V and 0 from J; bases not matched to a gene: 3.

This clonotype was seen repeatedly, ten times or more. This chain joins TRBV6-5 and TRBJ2-1, with 9 bases aligning to TRBD2. This CDR3 is built from 17 residues. J gave up 3 bases and V 2 bases, and 8 bases lay outside the gene matches. The germline CDR1 and CDR2 sequences are MNHEY and SVGAGI. In DNA form, the CDR3 reads TGTGCCAGCAGTTACCCTAGCGGGGACCCTCTCTACAATGAGCAGTTCTTC. This codes for CASSYPSGDPLYNEQFF.

There are a few counts of this clonotype. The CDR3 nucleotides read TGTGCCAGCAGCTTAGGTGGGCTTCTCCACTTT. Its protein product is CASSLGGLLHF. The chain uses TRBV11-2 and TRBJ1-6; no clear D. Per the germline V gene, CDR1 is SGHAT and CDR2 is FQNNGV. Trimming stripped 1 base from V and 16 bases from J, with 8 bases between. CDR3 length: 11 amino acids.

This clonotype has only a few counts. This chain uses TRBV10-1 with TRBJ2-2; 7 nucleotides agree with TRBD2. V lost 10 bases to trimming and J lost 8 bases; unmatched junction nucleotides: 13. There are 14 residues in the CDR3. Germline values: CDR1 WNHNN, CDR2 SYGVQD (reference sequence). The CDR3 DNA sequence: TGCGCCACCTCGTTTGCGGGAGAGGCTGGGGAGCTGTTTTTT. This translates into CATSFAGEAGELFF.

This clonotype was observed a handful of times. The gene calls are TRBV29-1 and TRBJ2-5; TRBD1 matches 7 bases. The CDR3 spans 12 residues. CDR1 SQVTM and CDR2 ANQGSEA come from the germline V gene. J gave up 5 bases and V 7 bases, and 7 bases lay outside the gene matches. The DNA of the CDR3 is TGCAGCGCCCCGGGACAGCCCGAGACCCAGTACTTC. This encodes CSAPGQPETQYF.

This clonotype has just a few counts. The genes are TRBV6-1 and TRBJ1-5; a weak D match, TRBD1 (6 bases). Trimming cost V 6 bases and J 5 bases, with 11 bases left between them. Germline values: CDR1 MNHNS, CDR2 SASEGT. The CDR3 has 13 amino acids. The CDR3 coding sequence is TGTGCCAGCAGAGACGACAGGTATCAGCCCCAGCATTTT. Translating it yields CASRDDRYQPQHF.

About this clonotype: The junction does not match germline at one end; this may be a read error. This sequence joins TRBV27 and TRBJ2-6, with a possible D match to TRBD1 (5 bases). In germline, CDR1 is MNHEY, CDR2 SMNVEV (reference sequence). The CDR3 is made up of 15 amino acids. This chain's CDR3 is CASSLIGSGANVQTF. CDR3 in DNA: TGTGCCAGCAGTTTAATAGGGTCTGGGGCCAACGTCCAGACTTTC. Filled out from reference TRBV27 and TRBJ2-6, the complete variable domain reads EAQVTQNPRYLITVTGKKLTVTCSQNMNHEYMSWYRQDPGLGLRQIYYSMNVEVTDKGDVPEGYKVSRKEKRNFPLILESPSPNQTSLYFCASSLIGSGANVQTFGAGSRLTVL.

This clonotype has just a few counts. The CDR3 loop is CASSWGGAGELFF. The CDR3 DNA sequence: TGTGCCAGCAGCTGGGGGGGAGCCGGGGAGCTGTTTTTT. The V and J genes are TRBV5-4 and TRBJ2-2; 7 bases are shared with TRBD2. Losses at the gene ends were 3 bases for V and 6 bases for J; bases not matched to a gene: 2. Germline values: CDR1 SGHNT, CDR2 YYREEE (reference sequence). This CDR3 spans 13 amino acids.

This clonotype was seen repeatedly, ten times or more. V and J are TRBV7-2 and TRBJ1-1; perhaps TRBD1 as D (5 bases). This CDR3 contains 13 residues. The V end was cut by 3 bases, the J end by 6 bases, with 11 bases between. Germline-derived CDR1 and CDR2 are SGHTA and FQGNSA. The CDR3 sequence: CASSFGAQPEAFF. CDR3 nucleotide sequence: TGTGCCAGCAGCTTTGGGGCGCAACCTGAAGCTTTCTTT.

The chain joins TRBV5-1 to TRBJ1-2; D unclear. CDR1 and CDR2 (germline): SGHRS, YFSETQ. The V and J ends lost 3 bases and 4 bases respectively, with 16 bases between them. This CDR3 has 15 residues. CDR3 protein: CASSSEAVTVYGYTF. CDR3 nucleotides: TGCGCCAGCAGCTCAGAGGCGGTTACCGTCTATGGCTACACCTTC. The variable domain in full, with the rest retrieved from reference TRBV5-1 and TRBJ1-2, is KAGVTQTPRYLIKTRGQQVTLSCSPISGHRSVSWYQQTPGQGLQFLFEYFSETQRNKGNFPGRFSGRQFSNSRSEMNVSTLELGDSALYLCASSSEAVTVYGYTFGSGTRLTVV.

This clonotype was seen a handful of times. This chain links TRBV5-1 with TRBJ2-3; D is uncertain. CDR3 length: 16 residues. Germline values: CDR1 SGHRS, CDR2 YFSETQ. Between the trimmed V and J ends, which lost 4 bases and 3 bases, there was a span of 18 bases. The CDR3 coding sequence is TGCGCCAGCAGCCCGGGTCTAACCCCAAGAACAGATACGCAGTATTTT. Translating gives CASSPGLTPRTDTQYF.

The count of this clonotype is one. The junction and the germline gene differ at one end; a read error may be behind it. This sequence joins TRBV5-4 and TRBJ2-1, with D unclear. The CDR3 consists of 14 residues. Germline V CDR1 and CDR2: SGHNT, YYREEE (reference sequence). CDR3 DNA: TGTGCCAGCAGCCAATGGGTCTCCTACAATGACCAGTTCTTC. Amino acid sequence: CASSQWVSYNDQFF. Full variable domain (outside the CDR3, taken from reference TRBV5-4 and TRBJ2-1): ETGVTQSPTHLIKTRGQQVTLRCSSQSGHNTVSWYQQALGQGPQFIFQYYREEENGRGNFPPRFSGLQFPNYSSELNVNALELDDSALYLCASSQWVSYNDQFFGPGTRLTVL.

This clonotype occurred many times. The chain joins TRBV27 to TRBJ2-7; 9 bases align to TRBD1. The CDR3 totals 14 residues. Germline V gene lookup returns CDR1 MNHEY and CDR2 SMNVEV (reference sequence). V trimming: 6 bases; J trimming: 2 bases; junction bases outside the gene matches: 5. The CDR3 nucleotides are TGTGCCAGCAGCTTAGGGACAGGGCCCTACGAGCAGTACTTC. This translates into CASSLGTGPYEQYF.

CDR3 loop: CASSKVYRDRGTDTQYF. The DNA for the CDR3 is TGTGCCAGCAGCAAAGTGTACCGAGACAGAGGAACAGATACGCAGTATTTT. This sequence joins TRBV21-1 and TRBJ2-3; TRBD1 is the table's D call, not checked against the DNA. TRBV21-1 is a pseudogene locus. The CDR3 extends over 17 amino acids.

The V gene is TRBV7-2, the J gene TRBJ2-5, with D uncertain. V was clipped by 3 bases and J by 4 bases, with 6 bases between them. The CDR3 is 12 residues long. Germline loops: CDR1 SGHTA, CDR2 FQGNSA. CDR3 in DNA: TGTGCCAGCAGCTTGACGTCAGAGACCCAGTACTTC. Encoded protein: CASSLTSETQYF. Full variable domain (remainder filled in from reference TRBV7-2 and TRBJ2-5): GAGVSQSPSNKVTEKGKDVELRCDPISGHTALYWYRQSLGQGLEFLIYFQGNSAPDKSGLPSDRFSAERTGGSVSTLTIQRTQQEDSAVYLCASSLTSETQYFGPGTRLLVL.

This clonotype was seen ten or more times. The J gene is TRBJ2-3, the V gene TRBV6-2 or TRBV6-3, with 9 nucleotides matching TRBD1. The CDR3 runs to 14 residues. Germline V gene sequence: CDR1 MNHEY, CDR2 SVGEGT. The V gene end was trimmed by 6 bases and the J gene end by 3 bases; junction bases not matched to a gene: 4. CDR3 DNA: TGTGCCAGCAGATTCGACAGGGGGACAGATACGCAGTATTTT. This translates into CASRFDRGTDTQYF.

The rearrangement links TRBV28 to TRBJ1-5; D not certain. This CDR3 has 14 residues. The ends were cut back, 1 base at V and 2 bases at J, with 6 bases in the middle. The V gene's germline CDR1 is MDHEN and CDR2 SYDVKM. The CDR3 DNA reads as TGTGCCAGCAGTTTATTATCGGGCAATCAGCCCCAGCATTTT. This sequence encodes CASSLLSGNQPQHF.

This clonotype was seen at least ten times. The chain employs TRBV28 and TRBJ2-7; D gene unclear. Germline assignment: CDR1 MDHEN and CDR2 SYDVKM. This CDR3 is 14 amino acids long. V lost 3 bases, J lost 3 bases, and 12 bases lay in between. The CDR3 DNA reads TGTGCCAGCAGTTTGTTCCGCTCCTACTACGAGCAGTACTTC. Residues: CASSLFRSYYEQYF. Drawing the rest from reference TRBV28 and TRBJ2-7, the complete variable domain is DVKVTQSSRYLVKRTGEKVFLECVQDMDHENMFWYRQDPGLGLRLIYFSYDVKMKEKGDIPEGYSVSREKKERFSLILESASTNQTSMYLCASSLFRSYYEQYFGPGTRLTVT.

There are many counts of this clonotype. V gene TRBV2 combines with J gene TRBJ1-1; no clear D gene. V was trimmed by 6 bases and J by 2 bases, leaving 10 bases between them. This CDR3 region has 13 residues. Germline-derived CDR1 and CDR2 are SNHLY and FYNNEI. CDR3 nucleotides: TGTGCCAGCAGGGGTCTGGGTAACACTGAAGCTTTCTTT. Encoded protein: CASRGLGNTEAFF.

The V call is TRBV20-1, the J call TRBJ2-7; 7 nucleotides match TRBD1. CDR3 length: 14 amino acids. Germline values: CDR1 DFQATT, CDR2 SNEGSKA (reference sequence). J gave up 1 base and V 4 bases, and 7 bases lay outside the gene matches. The CDR3 DNA is TGCAGTGCTACTGAAGACAGGGCATCCTACGAGCAGTACTTC. It yields the protein CSATEDRASYEQYF.

The chain is built from TRBV6-5 and TRBJ2-3; possible D gene TRBD2, 5 bases. CDR1 MNHEY and CDR2 SVGAGI come from the germline V gene. CDR3 length: 14 residues. Trimming left V 5 bases short and J 11 bases short, with 20 bases between. CDR3 in amino acids: CASSPRTYPREQYF. The CDR3 bases are TGTGCCAGCAGTCCACGGACTTACCCACGGGAGCAGTATTTT.

This clonotype was seen many times. The chain links TRBV12-3 or TRBV12-4 to TRBJ2-7, with TRBD2 matching over 9 bases. The CDR3 is 14 residues long. The V and J ends lost 5 bases and 6 bases, in that order; junction bases with no gene match: 8. CDR3 nucleotides: TGTGCCAGCAGTCGCCACAGCGGGAGGACCGAGCAGTACTTC. Translated: CASSRHSGRTEQYF.

This clonotype was observed many times. The rearrangement uses TRBV2 and TRBJ1-5, with 10 bases lining up with TRBD1. The J segment lost 5 bases and the V segment lost 3 bases, leaving 13 bases of the junction unmatched. CDR3 size: 18 residues. Germline CDR1 SNHLY, CDR2 FYNNEI. The chain's CDR3 is CASSETGGQSSFYQPQHF. DNA for the CDR3: TGTGCCAGCAGTGAGACAGGGGGCCAAAGCTCCTTCTATCAGCCCCAGCATTTT. The full variable domain, with the rest looked up from reference TRBV2 and TRBJ1-5, is EPEVTQTPSHQVTQMGQEVILRCVPISNHLYFYWYRQILGQKVEFLVSFYNNEISEKSEIFDDQFSVERPDGSNFTLKIRSTKLEDSAMYFCASSETGGQSSFYQPQHFGDGTRLSIL.

This clonotype was seen a few times. CDR3 bases: TGTGCCAGCACCCTAAGGGCCAACTATGGCTACACCTTC. It yields the protein CASTLRANYGYTF. This chain connects TRBV28 to TRBJ1-2; no definite D call. The CDR3 is made up of 13 amino acids. CDR1 and CDR2 from the germline V gene are MDHEN and SYDVKM. Between the trimmed V and J ends, which lost 7 bases and 2 bases, there was a span of 11 bases.

There are a few counts of this clonotype. The genes are TRBV4-3 and TRBJ2-7; weak D call: TRBD2 (5 bases). Germline lookup yields CDR1 LGHNA and CDR2 YSLEER. The CDR3 covers 14 residues. With 4 bases removed from V and 2 bases from J, the gap between germline ends came to 12 bases. The CDR3 bases are TGCGCCAGCAGCCCTTACGGGAACGCCTACGAGCAGTACTTC. Its protein product is CASSPYGNAYEQYF.

The chain joins TRBV30 to TRBJ2-2; D remains ambiguous. Germline loops: CDR1 GTSNPN, CDR2 SVGIG (reference sequence). V gave up 6 bases and J gave up 7 bases, with 6 bases separating them. The CDR3 extends over 10 amino acids. CDR3 region: CACWIGELFF. In DNA form, the CDR3 reads TGTGCCTGCTGGATCGGGGAGCTGTTTTTT.

This clonotype was counted only a few times. The chain employs TRBV3-1 and TRBJ1-1; D is possibly TRBD1 (5 bases). Trimming stripped 4 bases from V and 0 bases from J, with 9 bases between. The CDR3 has 14 residues. Per germline, CDR1 LGHDT and CDR2 YNNKEL (reference sequence). The CDR3 bases are TGTGCCAGCAGCCCTAGACAGATGAACACTGAAGCTTTCTTT. This encodes CASSPRQMNTEAFF.

A few counts support this clonotype. The V and J genes are TRBV5-1 and TRBJ1-1; 8 nucleotides match TRBD1. The CDR3 contains 14 residues. Unmatched junction bases numbered 5, after V lost 7 bases and J lost 0 bases. Germline lookup yields CDR1 SGHRS and CDR2 YFSETQ. The CDR3 loop is CASGGTGLNTEAFF. Written as DNA, the CDR3 is TGCGCCAGCGGCGGGACAGGCCTGAACACTGAAGCTTTCTTT.

The chain employs TRBV3-1 and TRBJ2-4; 12 bases line up with TRBD2. The trim removed 4 bases at V and 2 bases at J, leaving 3 bases unmatched. From germline, CDR1 is LGHDT and CDR2 YNNKEL (reference sequence). This CDR3 has 16 amino acids. CDR3 sequence: CASSPGLAGSKNIQYF. The CDR3 nucleotides are TGTGCCAGCAGCCCCGGACTAGCGGGGTCCAAAAACATTCAGTACTTC. The full variable domain, its missing parts supplied by reference TRBV3-1 and TRBJ2-4, is DTAVSQTPKYLVTQMGNDKSIKCEQNLGHDTMYWYKQDSKKFLKIMFSYNNKELIINETVPNRFSPKSPDKAHLNLHINSLELGDSAVYFCASSPGLAGSKNIQYFGAGTRLSVL.

This clonotype was found many times. The chain combines TRBV2 with TRBJ2-3; 8 nucleotides align to TRBD2. Germline loops: CDR1 SNHLY, CDR2 FYNNEI. There are 17 residues in the CDR3. V lost 5 bases, J lost 1 base, and 11 bases stayed unmatched. The CDR3 DNA reads TGTGCCAGCAGTAAGCGGGGGTCCGGATGGGGCACAGATACGCAGTATTTT. It translates to CASSKRGSGWGTDTQYF.